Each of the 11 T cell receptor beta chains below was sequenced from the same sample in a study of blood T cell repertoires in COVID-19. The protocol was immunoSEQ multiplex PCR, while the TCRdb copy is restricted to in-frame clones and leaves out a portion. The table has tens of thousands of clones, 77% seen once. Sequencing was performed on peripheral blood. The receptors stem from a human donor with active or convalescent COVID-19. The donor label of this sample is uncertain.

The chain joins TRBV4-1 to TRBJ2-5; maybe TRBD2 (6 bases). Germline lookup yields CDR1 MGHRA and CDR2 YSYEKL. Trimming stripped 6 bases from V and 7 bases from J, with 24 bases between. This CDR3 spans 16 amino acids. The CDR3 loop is CASRRVGGRDSATQYF. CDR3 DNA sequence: TGCGCCAGCAGGAGAGTAGGAGGCCGGGACTCCGCGACCCAGTACTTC.

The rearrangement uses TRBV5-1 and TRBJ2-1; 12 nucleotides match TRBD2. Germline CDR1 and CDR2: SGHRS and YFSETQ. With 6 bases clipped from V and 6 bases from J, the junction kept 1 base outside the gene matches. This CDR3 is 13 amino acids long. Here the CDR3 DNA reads TGCGCCAGCACGACTAGCGGGAGCAATGAGCAGTTCTTC. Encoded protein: CASTTSGSNEQFF.

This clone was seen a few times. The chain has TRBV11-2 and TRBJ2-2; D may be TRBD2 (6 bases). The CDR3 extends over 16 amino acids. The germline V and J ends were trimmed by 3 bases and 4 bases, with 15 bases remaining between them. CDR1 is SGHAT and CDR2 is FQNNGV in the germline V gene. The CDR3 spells CASSFSGGVGTGELFF. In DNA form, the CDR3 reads TGTGCCAGCAGCTTCAGCGGAGGGGTGGGCACCGGGGAGCTGTTTTTT. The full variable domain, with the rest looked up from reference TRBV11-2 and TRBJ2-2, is EAGVAQSPRYKIIEKRQSVAFWCNPISGHATLYWYQQILGQGPKLLIQFQNNGVVDDSQLPKDRFSAERLKGVDSTLKIQPAKLEDSAVYLCASSFSGGVGTGELFFGEGSRLTVL.

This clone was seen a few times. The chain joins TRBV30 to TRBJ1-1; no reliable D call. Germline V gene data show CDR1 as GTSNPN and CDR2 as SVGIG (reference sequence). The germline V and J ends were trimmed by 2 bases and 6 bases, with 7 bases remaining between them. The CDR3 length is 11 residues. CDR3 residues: CAWSPGSEAFF. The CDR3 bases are TGTGCCTGGAGTCCCGGTTCTGAAGCTTTCTTT.

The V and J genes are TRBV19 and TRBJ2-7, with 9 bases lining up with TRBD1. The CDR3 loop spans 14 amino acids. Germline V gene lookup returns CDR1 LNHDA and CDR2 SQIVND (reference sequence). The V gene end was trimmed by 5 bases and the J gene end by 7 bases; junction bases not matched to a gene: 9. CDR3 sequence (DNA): TGTGCCAGTAGTTCCAGGGGACAGGGTGTTGAGCAGTACTTC. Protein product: CASSSRGQGVEQYF.

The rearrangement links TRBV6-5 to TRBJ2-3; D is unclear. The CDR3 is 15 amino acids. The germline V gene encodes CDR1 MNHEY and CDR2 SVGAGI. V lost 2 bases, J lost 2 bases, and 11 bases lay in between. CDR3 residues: CASSYTPGPTDTQYF. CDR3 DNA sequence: TGTGCCAGCAGTTACACCCCTGGGCCCACAGATACGCAGTATTTT.

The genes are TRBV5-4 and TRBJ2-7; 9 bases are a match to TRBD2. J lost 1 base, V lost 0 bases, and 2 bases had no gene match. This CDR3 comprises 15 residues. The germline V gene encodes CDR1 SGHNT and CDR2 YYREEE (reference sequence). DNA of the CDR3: TGTGCCAGCAGCTTGGGACTAGCGGAATCCTACGAGCAGTACTTC. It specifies CASSLGLAESYEQYF.

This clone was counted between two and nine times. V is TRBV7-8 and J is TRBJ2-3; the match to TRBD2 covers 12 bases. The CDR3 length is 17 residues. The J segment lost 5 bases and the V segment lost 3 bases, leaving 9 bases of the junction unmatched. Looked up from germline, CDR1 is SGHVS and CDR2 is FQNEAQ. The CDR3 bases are TGTGCCAGCAGCTTCCCCGAGACTAGCGGGAGTTTAGATACGCAGTATTTT. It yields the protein CASSFPETSGSLDTQYF.

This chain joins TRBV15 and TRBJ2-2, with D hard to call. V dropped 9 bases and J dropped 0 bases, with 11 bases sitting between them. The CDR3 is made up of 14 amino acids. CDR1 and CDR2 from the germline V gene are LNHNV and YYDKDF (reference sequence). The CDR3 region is CATGDPPNTGELFF. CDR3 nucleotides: TGTGCCACTGGAGACCCACCGAACACCGGGGAGCTGTTTTTT.

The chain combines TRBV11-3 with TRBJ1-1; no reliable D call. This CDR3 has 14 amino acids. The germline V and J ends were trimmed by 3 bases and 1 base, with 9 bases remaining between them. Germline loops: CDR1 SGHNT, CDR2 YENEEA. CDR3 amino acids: CASSLSQANTEAFF. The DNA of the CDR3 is TGTGCCAGCAGCTTGAGCCAGGCGAACACTGAAGCTTTCTTT. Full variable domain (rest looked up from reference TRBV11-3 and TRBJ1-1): EAGVVQSPRYKIIEKKQPVAFWCNPISGHNTLYWYLQNLGQGPELLIRYENEEAVDDSQLPKDRFSAERLKGVDSTLKIQPAELGDSAVYLCASSLSQANTEAFFGQGTRLTVV.

The CDR3 coding sequence is TGTGCCAGCAGCGCCTTAGGGATTGTGGGAGCTCAAGAGACCCAGTACTTC. It specifies CASSALGIVGAQETQYF. The gene calls are TRBV9 and TRBJ2-5, with a tentative D call TRBD2 (5 bases). The CDR3 has 17 residues. Germline loops: CDR1 SGDLS, CDR2 YYNGEE. The ends were cut back, 3 bases at V and 2 bases at J, with 20 bases in the middle.